These 23 T cell receptor beta chains share one sample of origin, sequenced in a study of PD-L1 blockade in urothelial cancer. This sample's time point: peripheral blood 6 weeks after treatment start. The repertoire was sequenced with immunoSEQ multiplex PCR; TCRdb's copy has only in-frame clones and lacks some. The top ten clones hold under 9.5% of a sample with about 30,000 clones, roughly nine tenths of them seen once. Sequenced material: PBMCs, taken around atezolizumab (anti-PD-L1) treatment. All receptors derive from a man at least 80 years old with urothelial cancer.

The CDR3 DNA follows: TGTGCCAGCAGTCAGGGGGCATACGAGCAGTACTTC. It codes for CASSQGAYEQYF. The rearrangement links TRBV28 to TRBJ2-7, with 8 bases identical to TRBD1. In germline, CDR1 is MDHEN, CDR2 SYDVKM. This CDR3 is 12 amino acids long. Germline trimming cut 5 bases from V and 4 bases from J; bases unmatched to any gene: 1.

The chain carries TRBV29-1 and TRBJ1-2, with 7 bases fitting TRBD1. J was trimmed by 2 bases and V by 4 bases; bases with no gene match: 4. The CDR3 runs to 13 residues. From germline, CDR1 is SQVTM and CDR2 ANQGSEA. The CDR3 here is CSVGMTGNYGYTF. The DNA of the CDR3 is TGCAGCGTTGGCATGACAGGGAACTATGGCTACACCTTC.

The chain combines TRBV5-1 with TRBJ2-1; 7 nucleotides agree with TRBD1. There are 15 residues in the CDR3. The germline CDR1 and CDR2 sequences are SGHRS and YFSETQ. V lost 2 bases to trimming and J lost 7 bases; unmatched junction nucleotides: 9. The CDR3 bases are TGCGCCAGCAGCTTATCTGGGACAGAGTTAAATGAGCAGTTCTTC. Protein: CASSLSGTELNEQFF.

This clone was seen only once. The genes are TRBV7-8 and TRBJ2-3; tentatively, D is TRBD2 (6 bases). The CDR3 sequence is 16 residues long. Trimming pared 4 bases from V and 5 bases from J, leaving 19 bases between. From germline, CDR1 is SGHVS and CDR2 FQNEAQ. For the CDR3, the DNA is TGTGCCAGCAGCTCCCGGACCTTAGCGGCTAGAGATACGCAGTATTTT. Translating gives CASSSRTLAARDTQYF.

The chain combines TRBV6-1 with TRBJ2-4; TRBD1 agrees at 7 bases. V lost 1 base and J lost 16; bases outside the gene matches: 4. Germline V CDR1 and CDR2: MNHNS, SASEGT. The length of the CDR3 is 11 residues. CDR3 sequence: CASSEVGGLYF. The CDR3 DNA sequence: TGTGCCAGCAGTGAAGTAGGGGGCCTATACTTC.

The rearrangement joins TRBV7-2 to TRBJ1-1; possibly TRBD1 for D (5 bases). V lost 4 bases to trimming and J lost 0 bases, with 12 bases between them. Germline values: CDR1 SGHTA, CDR2 FQGNSA. This CDR3 has 15 amino acids. The CDR3: CASSSYRTMNTEAFF. The CDR3 DNA sequence: TGTGCCAGCAGCTCCTACAGGACCATGAACACTGAAGCTTTCTTT.

This chain uses TRBV5-4 with TRBJ1-2, with D unresolved. Germline V gives CDR1 SGHNT, CDR2 YYREEE (reference sequence). CDR3 length: 15 amino acids. V was pared by 0 bases and J by 5 bases, with 14 bases between. CDR3 sequence (DNA): TGTGCCAGCAGCTTGGGACATCGGCGGGATTATGGCTACACCTTC. Its translation: CASSLGHRRDYGYTF.

V and J are TRBV7-2 and TRBJ2-2, with 9 nucleotides matching TRBD2. This CDR3 is 16 amino acids long. The J segment lost 4 bases and the V segment lost 6 bases, leaving 9 bases of the junction unmatched. Germline V lookup: CDR1 SGHTA, CDR2 FQGNSA. This CDR3 reads CASSFTPAGGTGELFF. CDR3 bases: TGTGCCAGCAGTTTCACACCAGCGGGAGGCACCGGGGAGCTGTTTTTT.

This chain connects TRBV6-4 to TRBJ2-3; 9 bases line up with TRBD2. The germline gives CDR1 MRHNA, CDR2 SNTAGT. The CDR3 runs 15 residues. V shed 4 bases and J 2 bases; nucleotides not matched to a gene: 4. CDR3 coding DNA: TGTGCCAGCAGTGCCCTAGCGGGAACCACAGATACGCAGTATTTT. Its translation is CASSALAGTTDTQYF.

This chain links TRBV27 with TRBJ2-7; 10 positions agree with TRBD2. Germline values: CDR1 MNHEY, CDR2 SMNVEV (reference sequence). V dropped 7 bases and J dropped 6; count of bases not matched to a gene: 6. The CDR3 covers 13 residues. The CDR3, as DNA: TGTGCCAGCATAGCGGGAGGAAGGGGCGAGCAGTACTTC. It translates to CASIAGGRGEQYF.

As to this clone: Sequence at one end of the junction differs from germline and may be a read error. V and J are TRBV14 and TRBJ1-1, with D possibly being TRBD1 (5 bases). Germline assignment: CDR1 SGHDN and CDR2 FVKESK. The CDR3 contains 14 residues. For the CDR3, the DNA is TGTGCCAGCAGCCGGAGGGGAGTGAATACTGAAGCTTTCTTT. As protein: CASSRRGVNTEAFF.

This chain joins TRBV5-1 and TRBJ1-1; D gene unclear. The germline CDR1 and CDR2 sequences are SGHRS and YFSETQ. This CDR3 comprises 13 residues. V lost 0 bases, J lost 5 bases, and 8 bases lay in between. The CDR3 sequence: CASSLGFLTEAFF. DNA for the CDR3: TGCGCCAGCAGCTTGGGTTTCCTAACTGAAGCTTTCTTT.

The chain joins TRBV5-1 to TRBJ2-1; 10 bases map to TRBD1. The CDR3 consists of 16 residues. V gave up 1 base and J gave up 6 bases; unmatched junction bases: 7. Per the germline V gene, CDR1 is SGHRS and CDR2 is YFSETQ. CDR3 in amino acids: CASSLLGQGSGNEQFF. CDR3 nucleotides: TGCGCCAGCAGCTTGTTGGGACAGGGGTCTGGCAATGAGCAGTTCTTC. Together with reference TRBV5-1 and TRBJ2-1, the CDR3 gives the full variable domain: KAGVTQTPRYLIKTRGQQVTLSCSPISGHRSVSWYQQTPGQGLQFLFEYFSETQRNKGNFPGRFSGRQFSNSRSEMNVSTLELGDSALYLCASSLLGQGSGNEQFFGPGTRLTVL.

This rearrangement joins TRBV6-1 to TRBJ1-2, with 7 positions matching TRBD1. The germline gives CDR1 MNHNS, CDR2 SASEGT. Trimming took 4 bases from V and 7 from J; bases not matched to a gene: 9. The CDR3 covers 14 residues. The CDR3 DNA sequence: TGTGCCAGCAGTGGGAAAGGGGGCGGGGTTGGCTACACCTTC. This gives the protein CASSGKGGGVGYTF.

The V and J genes are TRBV2 and TRBJ2-7; 8 bases agree with TRBD2. The germline V gene has CDR1 SNHLY and CDR2 FYNNEI. This CDR3 contains 14 residues. The J segment lost 3 bases and the V segment lost 8 bases, leaving 9 bases of the junction unmatched. Here the CDR3 reads CASGGTGGYYEQYF. In DNA form, the CDR3 reads TGTGCCAGCGGTGGGACGGGAGGGTACTACGAGCAGTACTTC.

CDR3 coding DNA: TGTGCCACCGAAGCCAGGGTATATGGCTACACCTTC. Its protein is CATEARVYGYTF. The genes are TRBV6-1 and TRBJ1-2; D might be TRBD1 (5 bases). Trimming pared 10 bases from V and 5 bases from J, leaving 14 bases between. The CDR3 loop spans 12 amino acids. The V gene's germline CDR1 is MNHNS and CDR2 SASEGT.

The chain uses TRBV6-6 and TRBJ2-2, with a tentative D call TRBD1 (5 bases). Trimming shortened V by 7 bases and J by 3 bases, and 18 bases separated the two germline ends. The CDR3 is made up of 16 amino acids. The germline gives CDR1 MNHNY, CDR2 SVGAGI (reference sequence). Here the CDR3 reads CASKVNERRDTGELFF. CDR3 bases: TGTGCCAGCAAGGTTAATGAACGCAGGGACACCGGGGAGCTGTTTTTT.

The chain carries TRBV19 and TRBJ2-2, with 8 bases aligning to TRBD1. Losses at the gene ends were 4 bases for V and 2 bases for J; bases not matched to a gene: 12. The CDR3 runs to 18 residues. In germline, CDR1 is LNHDA, CDR2 SQIVND (reference sequence). The CDR3 sequence is CASSKKSGTGGNTGELFF. In DNA, the CDR3 is TGTGCCAGTAGTAAAAAATCCGGGACAGGCGGAAACACCGGGGAGCTGTTTTTT.

The rearrangement uses TRBV5-1 and TRBJ2-1; D is unclear. This CDR3 has 13 amino acids. Trimming cost V 1 base and J 3 bases, with 5 bases left between them. Germline-derived CDR1 and CDR2 are SGHRS and YFSETQ. The CDR3 DNA sequence: TGCGCCAGCAGCTTGACGAGCTACAATGAGCAGTTCTTC. This codes for CASSLTSYNEQFF.

J is TRBJ2-3 and V is TRBV28; D perhaps matches TRBD2 (6 bases). CDR1 is MDHEN and CDR2 is SYDVKM in the germline V gene. The CDR3 loop spans 17 amino acids. Trimming stripped 4 bases from V and 1 base from J, with 18 bases between. In DNA, the CDR3 is TGTGCCAGCAGTTCAGACCTGGGGGGAGCGGGCACAGATACGCAGTATTTT. Its translation: CASSSDLGGAGTDTQYF.

J is TRBJ2-5 and V is TRBV30, with 10 bases aligning to TRBD2. The V gene end was trimmed by 0 bases and the J gene end by 6 bases; junction bases not matched to a gene: 7. The CDR3 contains 15 residues. Looked up from germline, CDR1 is GTSNPN and CDR2 is SVGIG (reference sequence). Written as DNA, the CDR3 is TGTGCCTGGAGTGTGGCTAGCGGGAGATGGAAGACCCAGTACTTC. Amino acid sequence: CAWSVASGRWKTQYF.

The rearrangement links TRBV6-4 to TRBJ1-1; 7 bases are a match to TRBD1. V dropped 10 bases and J dropped 4; count of bases not matched to a gene: 12. The CDR3 totals 14 residues. Germline-derived CDR1 and CDR2 are MRHNA and SNTAGT. The CDR3 DNA follows: TGTGCCACCAAACAAGACAGGGCGGCCACTGAAGCTTTCTTT. This gives the protein CATKQDRAATEAFF.

In this sample, this clone turned up once. The rearrangement uses TRBV9 and TRBJ2-3, with 7 bases lining up with TRBD2. The V gene's germline CDR1 is SGDLS and CDR2 YYNGEE. Losses at the gene ends were 3 bases for V and 0 bases for J; bases not matched to a gene: 4. The CDR3 length is 15 residues. DNA for the CDR3: TGTGCCAGCAGCGGTAGCGGGTTTAGCACAGATACGCAGTATTTT. It is translated as CASSGSGFSTDTQYF. Looking up the rest from reference TRBV9 and TRBJ2-3 gives the full variable domain: DSGVTQTPKHLITATGQRVTLRCSPRSGDLSVYWYQQSLDQGLQFLIQYYNGEERAKGNILERFSAQQFPDLHSELNLSSLELGDSALYFCASSGSGFSTDTQYFGPGTRLTVL.